Below, 14 T cell receptor beta chains from the same sample are listed, as sequenced in a study of control samples from healthy donors and cancer patients (dated by TCRdb to about 2020). The receptor library was made with the immunoSEQ multiplex PCR assay. This immuneACCESS table, as held by TCRdb, lists in-frame sequences with V and J called but not all clones. Of the missing ones, under half trace to an unresolved V gene in checked studies; the others have no known cause. In all, the sample holds 65,000 to 95,000 clones, and over 75% of those were seen once. The leading ten clones occupy around a fifth of the sample. Input material: blood. Source of these receptors: a man aged 50-60 years in good health.

The J gene is TRBJ1-1, the V gene TRBV14, with D perhaps matching TRBD1 (6 bases). CDR3 size: 19 residues. Germline V CDR1 and CDR2: SGHDN, FVKESK. Trimming took off 0 bases at V and 3 bases at J, with 23 bases between the two ends. The CDR3 sequence: CASSQDSWGLVMLDTEAFF. CDR3 DNA: TGTGCCAGCAGCCAAGATTCATGGGGGCTTGTTATGTTGGACACTGAAGCTTTCTTT.

This clone was picked up a small number of times. The rearrangement links TRBV6-5 to TRBJ2-7; D gene ambiguous. Germline V CDR1 and CDR2: MNHEY, SVGAGI. Trimming pared 0 bases from V and 1 base from J, leaving 10 bases between. The CDR3 is 15 residues long. This CDR3 reads CASSYSESGSYEQYF. In DNA form, the CDR3 reads TGTGCCAGCAGTTACTCGGAATCCGGATCCTACGAGCAGTACTTC.

The rearrangement joins TRBV5-1 to TRBJ1-2; possible D gene TRBD1, 5 bases. This CDR3 is 12 amino acids long. V was clipped by 2 bases and J by 10 bases, with 12 bases between them. Germline V gene data show CDR1 as SGHRS and CDR2 as YFSETQ. The CDR3 DNA reads as TGCGCCAGCAGCTTTGCTCAGGGCGACTACACCTTC. Its protein is CASSFAQGDYTF.

The chain joins TRBV24-1 to TRBJ1-5; D is unclear. This CDR3 has 13 amino acids. Germline CDR1 and CDR2: KGHDR and SFDVKD. V was cut by 5 bases and J by 3 bases, with 7 bases left in between. CDR3 loop: CATSARPNQPQHF. CDR3 nucleotide sequence: TGTGCCACCAGTGCCAGGCCCAATCAGCCCCAGCATTTT.

This clone came up a few times. The chain carries TRBV7-3 and TRBJ2-1; D not certain. The CDR3 covers 13 residues. Trimming pared 5 bases from V and 6 bases from J, leaving 11 bases between. Germline loops: CDR1 SGHTA, CDR2 FQGTGA. In DNA form, the CDR3 reads TGTGCCAGCAGCGTCGAGCCCCTCAATGAGCAGTTCTTC. Protein product: CASSVEPLNEQFF.

This clone was observed once. The chain recombines TRBV18 with TRBJ2-1; D may be TRBD1 (6 bases). Trimming shortened V by 1 base and J by 8 bases, and 9 bases separated the two germline ends. Germline values: CDR1 KGHSH, CDR2 LQKENI. The CDR3 has 13 residues. The CDR3 reads CASSPQGEYEQFF. The DNA for the CDR3 is TGTGCCAGCTCACCACAGGGGGAATATGAGCAGTTCTTC.

The gene calls are TRBV25-1 and TRBJ1-2, with 9 bases lining up with TRBD1. The CDR3 runs to 17 residues. CDR1 MGHDK and CDR2 SYGVNS come from the germline V gene. With 3 bases clipped from V and 2 bases from J, the junction kept 10 bases outside the gene matches. The CDR3 region has the DNA TGTGCCAGCAGTGATTTTGGGACAGGGAGCCAAAACTATGGCTACACCTTC. Its protein product is CASSDFGTGSQNYGYTF.

The chain joins TRBV5-4 to TRBJ1-1; D is uncertain. V dropped 4 bases and J dropped 3 bases, with 10 bases sitting between them. The germline CDR1 and CDR2 sequences are SGHNT and YYREEE (reference sequence). The CDR3 is made up of 13 amino acids. Written as DNA, the CDR3 is TGTGCCAGCAGCCAGGATTGGGACACTGAAGCTTTCTTT. It translates to CASSQDWDTEAFF.

The chain recombines TRBV11-1 with TRBJ2-5; the D gene is possibly TRBD2 (6 bases). V lost 6 bases and J 2 bases, leaving 10 bases between the germline ends. The CDR3 runs 13 residues. The germline V gene has CDR1 SGHAT and CDR2 FQDESV (reference sequence). CDR3 DNA: TGTGCCAGCAGTAGAGGGAGGCAAGAGACCCAGTACTTC. Protein: CASSRGRQETQYF.

The chain recombines TRBV4-3 with TRBJ2-7; D not resolved. Germline values: CDR1 LGHNA, CDR2 YSLEER. Trimming shortened V by 0 bases and J by 0 bases, and 9 bases separated the two germline ends. This CDR3 spans 15 amino acids. The CDR3 region has the DNA TGCGCCAGCAGCCAAGATCGCGTAGGCTCCTACGAGCAGTACTTC. Translated: CASSQDRVGSYEQYF.

The chain uses TRBV6-1 and TRBJ2-7, with D uncertain. V dropped 1 base and J dropped 0 bases, with 16 bases sitting between them. There are 17 residues in the CDR3. The germline CDR1 and CDR2 sequences are MNHNS and SASEGT. CDR3 DNA sequence: TGTGCCAGCAGTGAAGTCGGAGCCCCAACGAGCTCCTACGAGCAGTACGTC. Residues: CASSEVGAPTSSYEQYV.

J is TRBJ1-2 and V is TRBV27; 7 positions match TRBD1. Germline loops: CDR1 MNHEY, CDR2 SMNVEV (reference sequence). The CDR3 is made up of 13 amino acids. V lost 6 bases and J lost 4; bases outside the gene matches: 5. The CDR3 region is CASSSTGRYGYTF. CDR3 bases: TGTGCCAGCAGCTCGACAGGGCGCTATGGCTACACCTTC.

This chain joins TRBV7-9 and TRBJ1-1; 9 bases align to TRBD1. V lost 4 bases to trimming and J lost 2 bases; unmatched junction nucleotides: 5. From germline, CDR1 is SEHNR and CDR2 FQNEAQ (reference sequence). The CDR3 totals 15 residues. This CDR3 is CASSWGQGINTEAFF. The DNA of the CDR3 is TGTGCCAGCAGCTGGGGACAGGGTATCAACACTGAAGCTTTCTTT.

The chain carries TRBV7-3 and TRBJ1-1, with TRBD1 as a possible D gene (5 bases). CDR1 and CDR2 (germline): SGHTA, FQGTGA. V was trimmed by 0 bases and J by 0 bases, leaving 8 bases between them. The CDR3 runs to 15 residues. DNA for the CDR3: TGTGCCAGCAGCTTAACCGGACACTTGAACACTGAAGCTTTCTTT. Residues: CASSLTGHLNTEAFF.